This T cell receptor (beta chain) was recorded in a study of OX40 agonist ivuxolimab in advanced cancers. The investigators sampled blood at baseline, at cycle 4 day 1, and at cycle 7 day 1. Assay used: immunoSEQ multiplex PCR; TCRdb lists only in-frame clones, some missing. The sample contains under 30,000 clones, about nine tenths of which appear only once. Trimming stripped 0 bases from V and 6 bases from J, with 1 base between. The CDR3 is 12 amino acids. Germline V gene lookup returns CDR1 SGHDT and CDR2 YYEEEE. The chain employs TRBV5-6 and TRBJ1-6; D is ambiguous. This TCR was sampled from an adult with an advanced solid tumor such as melanoma, head and neck, liver or kidney cancer. Here the sequenced sample was CD4+ or CD8+ T cells sorted from blood, taken in a trial of the OX40 agonist ivuxolimab. The CDR3 protein is CASSLANSPLHF. The CDR3 DNA follows: TGTGCCAGCAGCTTGGCTAATTCACCCCTCCACTTT.